One and the same sample provided the 30 T cell receptor beta chains below, sequenced in a study of cytomegalovirus exposure and HLA in healthy donors. The PCR made use of 60 Vbeta and 13 Jbeta primers. Clones were read by immunoSEQ multiplex PCR, and TCRdb kept only the in-frame ones, dropping some. The sample includes about 150,000 clones, 84% seen only once; the top ten take roughly 2.7%. Input material: PBMCs. These TCRs come from a boy aged 2 to 10 in good health and CMV-seronegative.

The rearrangement uses TRBV6-5 and TRBJ2-5; 9 nucleotides align to TRBD2. The germline V gene has CDR1 MNHEY and CDR2 SVGAGI. This CDR3 region has 13 residues. J lost 4 bases, V lost 6 bases, and 3 bases had no gene match. The CDR3 loop reads CASRLAGRETQYF. As DNA, the CDR3 is TGTGCCAGCAGGCTAGCGGGAAGAGAGACCCAGTACTTC.

V gene TRBV7-7 combines with J gene TRBJ2-7, with D possibly TRBD1 on 6 matching bases. Germline CDR1 is SSHAT and CDR2 is FNYEAQ (reference sequence). The CDR3 length is 15 residues. Trimming stripped 5 bases from V and 3 bases from J, with 17 bases between. CDR3 amino acids: CASSPTVGGSYEQYF. Here the CDR3 DNA reads TGTGCCAGCAGCCCGACCGTAGGGGGTAGCTACGAGCAGTACTTC.

The gene calls are TRBV28 and TRBJ2-1, with 14 bases fitting TRBD2. Germline-derived CDR1 and CDR2 are MDHEN and SYDVKM. With V trimmed by 4 bases and J by 9 bases, 5 bases remained unmatched. CDR3 length equals 15 residues. This CDR3 is CASSSGGLAGVEQFF. CDR3 coding DNA: TGTGCCAGCAGTTCCGGGGGACTAGCGGGAGTTGAGCAGTTCTTC.

The chain has TRBV6-5 and TRBJ1-2; D unclear. V lost 6 bases and J 6 bases, leaving 14 bases between the germline ends. Germline V gives CDR1 MNHEY, CDR2 SVGAGI. This CDR3 region has 13 residues. CDR3 in DNA: TGTGCCAGCAGCCATCGGAGGTTCGATGGCTACACCTTC. Its translation is CASSHRRFDGYTF.

The chain links TRBV23-1 to TRBJ1-2; maybe TRBD1 (6 bases). TRBV23-1 is reported as an ORF; its role is uncertain. V gave up 0 bases and J gave up 4 bases, with 18 bases separating them. This CDR3 region has 17 residues. CDR3 coding DNA: TGCGCCAGCAGTCAATCCCCCCGCGCGACAGGTCTCTATGGCTACACCTTC. Protein sequence: CASSQSPRATGLYGYTF.

The chain uses TRBV15 and TRBJ2-7; tentative D call: TRBD1 (5 bases). The CDR3 covers 16 residues. The germline V gene has CDR1 LNHNV and CDR2 YYDKDF (reference sequence). V was trimmed by 0 bases and J by 1 base, leaving 13 bases between them. CDR3 loop: CATSRERQPSSYEQYF. CDR3 sequence (DNA): TGTGCCACCAGCAGAGAAAGACAGCCCAGTTCCTACGAGCAGTACTTC.

V and J are TRBV25-1 and TRBJ1-2, with TRBD1 matching 10 bases. Per the germline V gene, CDR1 is MGHDK and CDR2 is SYGVNS. The CDR3 has 15 residues. V lost 4 bases, J lost 7 bases, and 9 bases stayed unmatched. The CDR3: CASSAPGQGNFGYTF. As DNA, the CDR3 is TGTGCCAGCAGTGCTCCGGGACAGGGGAATTTTGGCTACACCTTC.

This clone was observed a single time. This chain joins TRBV29-1 and TRBJ2-5, with 11 bases aligning to TRBD2. The CDR3 sequence is 14 residues long. After removal of 1 base from V and 7 bases from J, the junction contained 5 bases not matched to a gene. The germline V gene has CDR1 SQVTM and CDR2 ANQGSEA. This CDR3 reads CSVEVLAGDGTQYF. The CDR3 DNA reads as TGCAGCGTTGAAGTACTAGCGGGAGACGGGACCCAGTACTTC.

The chain joins TRBV18 to TRBJ2-2, with a weak D call TRBD1 (6 bases). The CDR3 is made up of 14 amino acids. Germline CDR1 reads KGHSH; CDR2 reads LQKENI. The V gene lost 4 bases and the J gene lost 3 bases, with 9 bases spanning the gap. In DNA form, the CDR3 reads TGTGCCAGCTCACGGGCAGGGGACACCGGGGAGCTGTTTTTT. Its protein is CASSRAGDTGELFF.

The V and J genes are TRBV9 and TRBJ1-1, with 7 bases lining up with TRBD1. Per the germline V gene, CDR1 is SGDLS and CDR2 is YYNGEE. The J segment lost 11 bases and the V segment lost 3 bases, leaving 7 bases of the junction unmatched. This CDR3 has 12 residues. The chain's CDR3 is CASSGAGTDAFF. Written as DNA, the CDR3 is TGTGCCAGCAGCGGTGCCGGGACAGATGCTTTCTTT.

This chain uses TRBV9 with TRBJ1-2; no definite D call. The germline CDR1 and CDR2 sequences are SGDLS and YYNGEE. The CDR3 has 15 amino acids. V shed 0 bases and J shed 2 bases, with 11 bases lying between them. CDR3 DNA sequence: TGTGCCAGCAGCGTAGATCAGTTCGCCAACTATGGCTACACCTTC. Its protein product is CASSVDQFANYGYTF.

This clone has more than one count but fewer than ten. This sample also contains other DNA sequences that code for the same CDR3. The chain uses TRBV11-3 and TRBJ2-7, with a weak D call TRBD2 (5 bases). The V end was cut by 5 bases, the J end by 2 bases, with 19 bases between. The V gene's germline CDR1 is SGHNT and CDR2 YENEEA. There are 16 residues in the CDR3. CDR3 amino acids: CASSQEGGTATYEQYF. The CDR3 region has the DNA TGTGCCAGCAGCCAAGAGGGCGGAACCGCGACCTACGAGCAGTACTTC.

This chain uses TRBV4-1 with TRBJ2-3; D is unclear. Germline V gene data show CDR1 as MGHRA and CDR2 as YSYEKL. The CDR3 is 11 amino acids. V lost 8 bases, J lost 2 bases, and 5 bases lay in between. CDR3 sequence: CASPYTDTQYF. CDR3 DNA: TGCGCCAGCCCGTACACAGATACGCAGTATTTT.

CDR3 in DNA: TGTGCCAGCTCACCAGGGCAGAACTCCCCCCGGGAGCTGTTTTTT. It yields the protein CASSPGQNSPRELFF. This chain links TRBV18 with TRBJ2-2; D remains ambiguous. Germline CDR1 and CDR2: KGHSH and LQKENI. The CDR3 extends over 15 amino acids. With 2 bases removed from V and 9 bases from J, the gap between germline ends came to 16 bases.

The genes are TRBV29-1 and TRBJ1-2; the match to TRBD1 covers 10 bases. Germline V gene data show CDR1 as SQVTM and CDR2 as ANQGSEA. J lost 8 bases, V lost 4 bases, and 10 bases had no gene match. This CDR3 is built from 14 residues. As DNA, the CDR3 is TGCAGCGTTGTGCACCCCGACAGGGGGCAAGGCTACACCTTC. Translation gives CSVVHPDRGQGYTF.

This chain connects TRBV4-2 to TRBJ2-5, with D unclear. The CDR3 has 15 amino acids. Trimming stripped 4 bases from V and 5 bases from J, with 17 bases between. Germline CDR1 reads LGHNA; CDR2 reads YNFKEQ. This chain's CDR3 is CASSPGFESRETQYF. The CDR3 DNA follows: TGTGCCAGCAGCCCCGGGTTTGAGAGCCGGGAGACCCAGTACTTC.

J is TRBJ1-5 and V is TRBV7-9, with unresolved D. Germline V CDR1 and CDR2: SEHNR, FQNEAQ (reference sequence). Between the trimmed V and J ends, which lost 0 bases and 5 bases, there was a span of 14 bases. The CDR3 totals 16 residues. The CDR3 coding sequence is TGTGCCAGCAGCTTAGCGGGCGGGGTTGAGCATCAGCCCCAGCATTTT. It encodes CASSLAGGVEHQPQHF.

This clone was recorded only once. The rearrangement joins TRBV2 to TRBJ1-2, with 7 bases fitting TRBD1. Germline V lookup: CDR1 SNHLY, CDR2 FYNNEI. The trim removed 6 bases at V and 0 bases at J, leaving 4 bases unmatched. The CDR3 is made up of 14 amino acids. The CDR3 nucleotides read TGTGCCAGCAGCGTCGACAGGGCTAACTATGGCTACACCTTC. This gives the protein CASSVDRANYGYTF. The entire variable domain, with the rest obtained from reference TRBV2 and TRBJ1-2, is as follows: EPEVTQTPSHQVTQMGQEVILRCVPISNHLYFYWYRQILGQKVEFLVSFYNNEISEKSEIFDDQFSVERPDGSNFTLKIRSTKLEDSAMYFCASSVDRANYGYTFGSGTRLTVV.

J is TRBJ2-1 and V is TRBV4-2, with 9 nucleotides matching TRBD2. The CDR3 is made up of 17 amino acids. Trimming removed 0 bases from V and 4 bases from J; junction bases left unmatched: 7. The germline V gene has CDR1 LGHNA and CDR2 YNFKEQ. CDR3 nucleotides: TGTGCCAGCAGCCAAGATGGCGCTAGCGGGGTATACAATGAGCAGTTCTTC. It is translated as CASSQDGASGVYNEQFF.

The V gene is TRBV19, the J gene TRBJ1-2, with D possibly matching TRBD1 (5 bases). The V end lost 3 bases, the J end lost 7 bases, and 12 bases lay between the germline ends. The germline V gene has CDR1 LNHDA and CDR2 SQIVND (reference sequence). The CDR3 runs 13 residues. The CDR3 here is CASSIGQGGGYTF. The DNA of the CDR3 is TGTGCCAGTAGTATCGGTCAGGGCGGTGGCTACACCTTC.

The chain uses TRBV28 and TRBJ2-7; D call uncertain. CDR3 length equals 13 residues. Trimming removed 5 bases from V and 4 bases from J, with 12 bases in between. Germline V gene sequence: CDR1 MDHEN, CDR2 SYDVKM. CDR3 coding DNA: TGTGCCAGCAGTCCGCTACTATTATACGAGCAGTACTTC. As protein: CASSPLLLYEQYF.

V is TRBV7-9 and J is TRBJ2-5, with 9 bases that match TRBD1. Germline values: CDR1 SEHNR, CDR2 FQNEAQ (reference sequence). Losses at the gene ends were 5 bases for V and 7 bases for J; bases not matched to a gene: 11. The length of the CDR3 is 15 residues. The CDR3 sequence: CASSTRQGDLGTQYF. Written as DNA, the CDR3 is TGTGCCAGCAGCACTAGACAGGGGGACCTTGGGACCCAGTACTTC.

V usage is TRBV6-5 and J usage is TRBJ1-1; D unresolved. There are 16 residues in the CDR3. Germline CDR1 and CDR2: MNHEY and SVGAGI. The V and J ends lost 1 base and 4 bases respectively, with 16 bases between them. In nucleotides, the CDR3 is TGTGCCAGCAGTTACTTGTTTGAGGGCACGGGCACTGAAGCTTTCTTT. It translates to CASSYLFEGTGTEAFF.

The chain employs TRBV19 and TRBJ2-6, with D possibly TRBD1 on 6 matching bases. The CDR3 sequence is 15 residues long. Deletions cut 3 bases from V and 1 base from J, with 7 bases between. CDR1 and CDR2 (germline): LNHDA, SQIVND (reference sequence). The CDR3 loop reads CASSIGTSGANVLTF. The CDR3 nucleotides are TGTGCCAGTAGTATTGGGACATCTGGGGCCAACGTCCTGACTTTC.

This clone is a singleton in its sample. This chain joins TRBV5-1 and TRBJ2-5; D is perhaps TRBD2 (6 bases). The CDR3 has 16 residues. Germline CDR1 and CDR2: SGHRS and YFSETQ. The V end was cut by 0 bases, the J end by 6 bases, with 18 bases between. CDR3 nucleotides: TGCGCCAGCAGCTTGGCTATTAGCGGAGGGTCTCAGACCCAGTACTTC. Amino acid sequence: CASSLAISGGSQTQYF.

This clone has just a few counts. The V gene is TRBV5-5, the J gene TRBJ2-4; possibly TRBD1 for D (6 bases). Germline CDR1 SGHKS, CDR2 YYEKEE (reference sequence). V was shortened by 0 bases and J by 1 base, with 17 bases between the two germline ends. The CDR3 consists of 18 residues. This chain's CDR3 is CASSLAGIRGSAKNIQYF. The DNA of the CDR3 is TGTGCCAGCAGCTTGGCCGGAATCAGGGGTTCGGCCAAAAACATTCAGTACTTC.

The V call is TRBV7-9, the J call TRBJ2-1; TRBD2 is a possible D gene (7 bases). Germline assignment: CDR1 SEHNR and CDR2 FQNEAQ (reference sequence). With 5 bases removed from V and 9 bases from J, the gap between germline ends came to 14 bases. The CDR3 runs 13 residues. The CDR3 protein is CASSPGLQGEQFF. Here the CDR3 DNA reads TGTGCCAGCAGCCCGGGACTACAGGGTGAGCAGTTCTTC.

This sequence joins TRBV9 and TRBJ1-1, with D maybe TRBD1 (5 bases). The CDR3 length is 14 residues. Germline loops: CDR1 SGDLS, CDR2 YYNGEE. V lost 3 bases to trimming and J lost 1 base, with 10 bases between them. The DNA for the CDR3 is TGTGCCAGCAGCGCAACGACAGCGAACACTGAAGCTTTCTTT. It codes for CASSATTANTEAFF.

The rearrangement links TRBV6-4 to TRBJ2-6, with 9 bases matching TRBD1. Losses at the gene ends were 2 bases for V and 3 bases for J; bases not matched to a gene: 2. The CDR3 is 16 residues long. CDR1 is MRHNA and CDR2 is SNTAGT in the germline V gene. CDR3 sequence reads: CASSDGTGIGANVLTF. The CDR3 DNA reads as TGTGCCAGCAGTGACGGGACAGGGATTGGGGCCAACGTCCTGACTTTC.

As DNA, the CDR3 is TGTGCCAGCAGCTTAGTCAGGGCCGTGGCTGAAGCTTTCTTT. Residues: CASSLVRAVAEAFF. The V and J genes are TRBV7-2 and TRBJ1-1; maybe TRBD1 (5 bases). CDR3 length: 14 residues. Trimming left V 1 base short and J 6 bases short, with 12 bases between. Germline V lookup: CDR1 SGHTA, CDR2 FQGNSA.